The T cell receptor beta chain under discussion was sequenced for a study of post-analysis software for immune sequencing data. This clonotype turned up a few times. Its antigen is not known. Unique molecular identifiers were carried by the TCR beta cDNA libraries. One entry per CDR3 protein results from TCRdb running MiXCR on the PCR reads. The table has approximately 180,000 distinct CDR3 sequences, roughly 31% seen once. Study-level points and caveats: A handful of TRBV segments (TRBV5-6, TRBV5-1 and TRBV20-1 among them) occurred more frequently in patients than in controls.

Germline V CDR1 and CDR2: DFQATT, SNEGSKA (reference sequence). With 1 base clipped from V and 4 bases from J, the junction kept 0 bases outside the gene matches. The CDR3 consists of 13 residues. Sequenced: blood. The gene calls are TRBV20-1 and TRBJ2-2; 7 positions match TRBD1. This receptor was taken from a girl aged 10 to 17 with multiple sclerosis. In nucleotides, the CDR3 is TGCAGTGCTAGAGGACAGGGCACCGGGGAGCTGTTTTTT. This translates into CSARGQGTGELFF.